This T cell receptor (beta chain) was sequenced for a study of blood T cell repertoires in COVID-19 (dated by TCRdb to between 2020 and 2021). For the study in its entirety: The collaborator samples originated in the United States, Italy and Spain and spanned the acute and convalescent phases of COVID-19. The material from the prospective study consisted of cDNA or gDNA derived from T cells, B-cell-depleted T cells, or PBMCs. Deeply sampled blood TCRbeta repertoires from subjects exposed to, actively infected with, or recovered from COVID-19 were included in the dataset. The repertoires were released in a freely available public database meant as a resource for research on the immune response to SARS-CoV-2. The samples were drawn from two sources: the first 160 participants of the ongoing ImmuneRACE study, and approximately 1,300 subjects contributed by 6 global collaborators. A de-identified subject ID, COVID-19 status, age in years and sex were almost always included in the sample metadata. HLA class I and class II types, where available, came from metadata supplied by the sample provider rather than from assay-based typing. What the research found in general, with its limitations: The amount of clinical and demographic metadata varied by source and participant and was provided uncurated.

The collaborating institutions used their own protocols to collect whole blood in K2EDTA tubes. For TCRbeta analysis, collaborator samples were shipped as frozen whole blood, as isolated PBMCs, or as DNA extracted from either sample type. From the cysteine up to the phenylalanine, the CDR3 has a length of 14 residues. The entry retains the CDR3 DNA only, 42 bases that are in frame from base 1. CDR1 and CDR2, looked up from the germline V gene (reference sequence), are MNHNY and SVGAGI. V trim: 5 bases; J trim: 6 bases; unmatched bases: 9. TCRbeta CDR3 regions were amplified from genomic DNA using the immunoSEQ Assay, a bias-controlled multiplex PCR. In the original analysis: Within the assay, amplification of reference gene primers was used to estimate how many nucleated cells each sample contained. Sequence reads were collapsed and filtered to measure the absolute abundance of every unique TCRbeta CDR3 rearrangement. For each sample, productive Simpson clonality was calculated by taking the square root of Simpson's diversity index across productive rearrangements. This immuneACCESS table, as held by TCRdb, lists in-frame sequences with V and J called but not all clones. Of the missing ones, under half trace to an unresolved V gene in checked studies; the others have no known cause. Clonal size and the V and J genes are those of that table, whereas D and trimming came from the DNA. For this sample there are about 90,000 clones; less than 85% appear just once. 9% to 12% of the sample lies in the top ten.

A word on this clone: Its antigen is unknown. Base qualities are not recorded, but no much larger clone differs from it by a single base.

This receptor was taken from a woman aged 70-85 years with acute or convalescent COVID-19. The sequenced material came from peripheral blood. This chain joins TRBV6-6 to TRBJ2-7; 8 central nucleotides agree with TRBD2. The DNA reads as follows: TGTGCCAGCAGTCTAACCGGGACTAGTGGCGAGCAGTACTTC. Its coded protein is CASSLTGTSGEQYF.